These T cell receptor beta chains were read from a single sample in a study of blood T cell repertoires in COVID-19. Clones were read by immunoSEQ multiplex PCR, and TCRdb kept only the in-frame ones, dropping some. This table has 250,000 to 300,000 clones, approximately 88% appearing once. Sequenced: peripheral blood. These receptors were obtained from a woman under 40 with acute or convalescent COVID-19. Both conserved end residues are part of each CDR3.

V	J	CDR3
TRBV7-8	TRBJ1-1	CASSLGTGYTGTEAFF
TRBV21-1	TRBJ2-1	CASSKGGGRFNNEQFF
TRBV2	TRBJ1-4	CASSGGQGNEKLFF
TRBV30	TRBJ2-1	CAWSVLAGLNEQFF
TRBV5-6	TRBJ1-4	CASSFGPDRNEKLFF
TRBV9	TRBJ2-1	CASSVSGRPYNEQFF
TRBV6-4	TRBJ2-1	CASSELAGYNEQFF
TRBV6-5	TRBJ2-7	CASSIEFRVGGEQYF
TRBV19	TRBJ2-7	CASSIGSYNEQYF
TRBV5-1	TRBJ2-1	CASRRRAGLAVDEQFF
TRBV11-2	TRBJ2-5	CASSLGPRREETQYF
TRBV6-5	TRBJ1-5	CATNVGYNQPQHF
TRBV5-6	TRBJ2-3	CASSFRVMADTQYF
TRBV7-9	TRBJ1-4	CASSIGTGGEKLFF
TRBV10-3	TRBJ2-7	CAISIGQGYEQYF
TRBV2	TRBJ1-5	CASRTRQVRGQPQHF
TRBV19	TRBJ2-3	CAPDLGLGHTQYF
TRBV7-9	TRBJ1-2	CAGWAGTKIGYTF
TRBV5-6	TRBJ1-2	CASSPQGWYGYTF
TRBV7-2	TRBJ2-7	CASSLGAGRGEQYF
TRBV10-3	TRBJ1-1	CAISDGTGGLAEAFF
TRBV19	TRBJ2-2	CASSTNGLAGVVGELFF
TRBV5-1	TRBJ1-4	CASSLGLINEKLFF
TRBV2	TRBJ1-5	CASNPHGTTNGPQHF
TRBV12-3/TRBV12-4	TRBJ2-7	CASRLAGGPEYF
TRBV19	TRBJ2-1	CASSPRLAGSYNEQFF
TRBV11-2	TRBJ2-5	CASSAQRVTQYF
TRBV10-1	TRBJ2-7	CAKQSYEQYF
TRBV7-2	TRBJ2-7	CASSLSPAAFAEQYF
TRBV5-1	TRBJ2-7	CASSLNGQLGYEQYF
TRBV10-2	TRBJ2-7	CASSDRVGRYEQYF
TRBV6-2/TRBV6-3	TRBJ2-1	CASSITSSYNEQFF
TRBV5-1	TRBJ2-7	CASSPGTHNAYEQYF
TRBV7-2	TRBJ1-3	CASSPTGSGNTIYF
TRBV12-5	TRBJ1-5	CASGLDRFGAQHF
TRBV19	TRBJ1-4	CASSPGVRGADEKLFF
TRBV3-1/TRBV3-2	TRBJ2-1	CASSPTPLFGHEQFF
TRBV27	TRBJ1-5	CASSPVTGNQPQHF
TRBV7-7	TRBJ2-1	CASSFRPGGLDEQFF
TRBV5-6	TRBJ1-4	CASSIDEKLFF
TRBV3-1/TRBV3-2	TRBJ1-4	CASSLMDRRGEKLFF
TRBV5-5	TRBJ2-5	CASSLWDRGLETQYF
TRBV5-1	TRBJ1-2	CASSLAGTGGMNSGYTF
TRBV6-2/TRBV6-3	TRBJ1-2	CASSRDLRDYGYTF
TRBV9	TRBJ2-3	CASSQREGAFTDTQYF
TRBV9	TRBJ1-1	CASSAGQGDSHTEAFF
TRBV7-9	TRBJ1-3	CASSLDTSYGNTIYF
TRBV27	TRBJ2-2	CASSLIGGFEANTGELFF
TRBV20-1	TRBJ2-1	CSASSEDEQFF
TRBV5-1	TRBJ1-4	CASSSGTALGEKLFF
TRBV7-9	TRBJ1-1	CASRQEVNTEAFF
TRBV29-1	TRBJ1-4	CSVGYRSEKLFF
TRBV7-8	TRBJ1-2	CASSLRTGDYGYTF
TRBV4-3	TRBJ2-1	CASSQDHSSYNEQFF
TRBV6-2/TRBV6-3	TRBJ1-5	CASSYVSDVGQPQHF
TRBV6-5	TRBJ2-5	CASGPSGRETQYF
TRBV6-5	TRBJ2-5	CASSLYRVPTQETQYF
TRBV6-4	TRBJ2-2	CASKQGRSTGELFF
TRBV24-1	TRBJ2-7	CATSDGSLGDYSYEQYF